These T cell receptor beta chains were read from a single sample in a study of blood T cell repertoires in COVID-19. Sequencing used immunoSEQ multiplex PCR; TCRdb keeps in-frame clones, though not all of them. In the table there are 650,000 to 800,000 clones, around 89% of which are singletons. Sequencing was performed on peripheral blood. The receptors shown here come from a woman aged 18 to 35 with acute or convalescent COVID-19. Both conserved end residues are part of each CDR3. The D gene is left open where the match is weak.

TGCGCCAGCAGTCATCCACAGGTGAACTATGGCTACACCTTC CASSHPQVNYGYTF TRBJ1-2 . TRBV23-1
TGTGCCAGCAGTGCGGGGGGGAACACTGAAGCTTTCTTT CASSAGGNTEAFF TRBJ1-1 . TRBV27
TGTGCCAGCAGCTTGGGACAGAACTACGAGCAGTACTTC CASSLGQNYEQYF TRBJ2-7 . TRBV5-8
TGTGCCAGCACCCGGGGGGGCGACACTGAAGCTTTCTTT CASTRGGDTEAFF TRBJ1-1 . TRBV5-4
TGCGCCAGTCAGGACAGGGGGGACCCTCTGGAGACCCAGTACTTC CASQDRGDPLETQYF TRBJ2-5 TRBD1 TRBV10-1
TGTGCCAGCAGTTTACCCGGAGGGACAGGGGATAATTCACCCCTCCACTTT CASSLPGGTGDNSPLHF TRBJ1-6 TRBD1 TRBV28
TGTGCCAGCAGTTACCTGGCAGGGCGGGACGGCTACACCTTC CASSYLAGRDGYTF TRBJ1-2 . TRBV6-5
TGTGCCAGCAGCCCCCCGGCCCCGGACAGGTATTACAATGAGCAGTTCTTC CASSPPAPDRYYNEQFF TRBJ2-1 TRBD1 TRBV28
TGTGCCATCCTCGGGGGGTTCTCCTACGAGCAGTACTTC CAILGGFSYEQYF TRBJ2-7 TRBD2 TRBV6-5
TGTGCCAGCGGGACAGCGGTGCACGAGCAGTACTTC CASGTAVHEQYF TRBJ2-7 TRBD1 TRBV27
TGTGCCAGCAGTGATCCTAGCGGGATCACCTACGAGCAGTACTTC CASSDPSGITYEQYF TRBJ2-7 TRBD2 TRBV2
TGTGCCTGGAGTCAAACACAGGGCACTGAAAAACTGTTTTTT CAWSQTQGTEKLFF TRBJ1-4 . TRBV30
TGTGCCAGCAGCTCCGGGACTCCCGTTGAAGGCTACACCTTC CASSSGTPVEGYTF TRBJ1-2 . TRBV5-5
TGTGCCATCAGTGCCGTCCCGGGACAGGGGCGAGGCGACACCGGGGAGCTGTTTTTT CAISAVPGQGRGDTGELFF TRBJ2-2 TRBD1 TRBV10-3
TGTGCCAGTAGTATAGGTTACGACAGGGGGCGGGAGACCCAGTACTTC CASSIGYDRGRETQYF TRBJ2-5 TRBD1 TRBV19
TGTGCCAGCAGCCTTGAGGGTAACTATGGCTACACCTTC CASSLEGNYGYTF TRBJ1-2 . TRBV5-5
TGTGCCAGCAGCCTGGGTAGTGATACGCAGTATTTT CASSLGSDTQYF TRBJ2-3 . TRBV5-5
TGTGCCAGCACCTCCGGGACAGGGACCTATGAGCAGTTCTTC CASTSGTGTYEQFF TRBJ2-1 TRBD1 TRBV9
TGTGCCAGCAGCCCGGTTCACGGTTCATTTGGCTACACCTTC CASSPVHGSFGYTF TRBJ1-2 . TRBV5-6
TGTGCCAGCAGTTACTCGCGGACAGGGTCGACTGAAGCTTTCTTT CASSYSRTGSTEAFF TRBJ1-1 TRBD1 TRBV6-5